This record looks at one T cell receptor beta chain sequence and its context. Its antigen is unidentified. This PCR relied on a set of 60 Vbeta primers and 13 Jbeta primers. Sequencing was performed with immunoSEQ multiplex PCR; in TCRdb, only in-frame clones are kept and a portion is missing. The profile covers 95,000 to 120,000 clones, with under 70% appearing a single time and 7.5% to 9% taken by the ten largest. J gave up 7 bases and V 3 bases, and 1 base lay outside the gene matches. This CDR3 has 13 amino acids. The germline V gene has CDR1 SGHAT and CDR2 FQNNGV. This entry is derived from a study of cytomegalovirus exposure and HLA in healthy donors. Across the study: A previous analysis identified 95 million to 120 million unique TCR beta sequences derived from roughly 180 million T cells.

Findings and caveats of the study: Immune exposure information available was restricted to CMV serostatus. Roughly even sequencing depth across donors was the assumption behind the presence/absence analyses. A missense DCLRE1C variant was associated with V- and J-gene trimming of TCR beta chains in a later analysis, and an independent cohort replicated the association.

This clonotype was sampled from a man younger than 35 in good health and CMV-seropositive. J is TRBJ2-2 and V is TRBV11-2; 8 bases line up with TRBD2. The sequencing sample was made of PBMCs. As DNA, the CDR3 is TGTGCCAGCAGCTTCAGCGGGGGCGGGGAGCTGTTTTTT. Encoded protein: CASSFSGGGELFF.